This T cell receptor (beta chain) appears in the sequencing data of a study of shared clonotypes between healthy human individuals. With respect to this clone: Its antigen is unknown.

The genomic DNA of each subset was split evenly across several immunoSEQ plates. Original processing notes: As immunoSEQ supplied junction-only sequences (without quality scores), filtering differed. Sequenced by immunoSEQ multiplex PCR; TCRdb stores in-frame clones only, minus some. D and trimming come from the DNA, and the V and J calls and clone size come from that table. The sample contains 2 million to 2.5 million clones, 90% to 95% of which appear only once. General study findings and limits: Though the depth was large, rarefaction showed that sorted-subset sequencing was incomplete. Generally, naive subsets came out with larger estimated richness than memory subsets.

The germline gives CDR1 MNHEY, CDR2 SMNVEV (reference sequence). V was clipped by 5 bases and J by 4 bases; unmatched bases: 14. CDR3 length equals 18 residues. Terminally differentiated effector memory CD45RA+ cells were left out of the naive CD8 fraction, which was CD45RO-negative and positively selected for CCR7. The sequenced material came from naive CD8+ T cells from PBMCs. The source is a man aged 18 to 29 in good health. Some clones in this sample may be carry-over from other donors' samples. This chain connects TRBV27 to TRBJ1-1; 12 bases are shared with TRBD1. The DNA for the CDR3 is TGTGCCAGCAGTCTCTACCTCCGGGACAGGGGGCTGGGCACTGAAGCTTTCTTT. It encodes CASSLYLRDRGLGTEAFF.